This record concerns one T cell receptor (beta chain) sequence. Its specificity is not known. This entry comes from a study of cytomegalovirus exposure and HLA in healthy donors. The CDR3 length is 13 residues. CDR1 is SGHRS, CDR2 YFSETQ, per germline. Trimming removed 1 base from V and 2 bases from J, with 4 bases in between. The PCR contained 60 Vbeta and 13 Jbeta primers. TCRdb's copy holds only in-frame clones and misses some; the assay was immunoSEQ multiplex PCR. The sample lists 180,000 or so clones; 80% were seen once. Findings and caveats of the study: Across donors, most TCRs were seen rarely, yet some public ones were widespread. Associated with cytomegalovirus, according to the listing, were 150 to 200 TCR beta chains. As a later analysis revealed, most CMV-associated TCR beta chains appeared HLA-restricted.

The sequence was obtained from a girl aged 5-17 years in good health and CMV-seropositive. This chain connects TRBV5-1 to TRBJ2-1, with D unclear. Input material: PBMCs. The CDR3 bases are TGCGCCAGCAGCTTGCTTGCCTACAATGAGCAGTTCTTC. Its protein product is CASSLLAYNEQFF.